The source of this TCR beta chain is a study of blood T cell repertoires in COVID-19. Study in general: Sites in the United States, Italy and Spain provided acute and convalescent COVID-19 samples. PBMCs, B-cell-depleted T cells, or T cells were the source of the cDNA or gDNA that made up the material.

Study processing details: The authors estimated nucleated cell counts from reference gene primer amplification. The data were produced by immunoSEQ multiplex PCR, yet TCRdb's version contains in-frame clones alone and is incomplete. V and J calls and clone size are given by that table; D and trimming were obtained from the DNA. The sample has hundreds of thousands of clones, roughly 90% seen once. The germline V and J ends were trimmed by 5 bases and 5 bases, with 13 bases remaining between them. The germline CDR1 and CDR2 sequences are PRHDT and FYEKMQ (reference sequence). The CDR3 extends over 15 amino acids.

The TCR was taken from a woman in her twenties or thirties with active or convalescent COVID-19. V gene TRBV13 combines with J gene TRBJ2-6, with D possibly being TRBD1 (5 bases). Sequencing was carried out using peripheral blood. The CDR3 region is CASSPPQGRANVLTF. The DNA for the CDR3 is TGTGCCAGCAGCCCCCCGCAGGGCAGGGCCAACGTCCTGACTTTC.